A single sample is the source of the 24 T cell receptor beta chains below, sequenced in a study of blood T cell repertoires in COVID-19. Data came from immunoSEQ multiplex PCR; TCRdb stores just in-frame clones and leaves some out. The sample yields 350,000 to 400,000 clones, around 87% seen once. The sequencing input was PBMCs or T cells enriched from blood (not recorded which). These receptors came from a man in his forties or fifties in a cohort exposed to, infected with or recovered from COVID-19 (not recorded which).

This clone was recorded only once. The chain has TRBV25-1 and TRBJ2-1; D call uncertain. V gave up 3 bases and J gave up 6 bases, with 15 bases separating them. The CDR3 is 15 amino acids. Germline CDR1 is MGHDK and CDR2 is SYGVNS. The CDR3 coding sequence is TGTGCCAGCAGTGATACCAGGCCAGCAAGCAATGAGCAGTTCTTC. Amino acid sequence: CASSDTRPASNEQFF.

V and J are TRBV10-2 and TRBJ2-1; D perhaps matches TRBD2 (5 bases). CDR1 is WSHSY and CDR2 is SAAADI in the germline V gene. Trimming removed 7 bases from V and 3 bases from J, with 10 bases in between. This CDR3 has 13 amino acids. For the CDR3, the DNA is TGCGCCAGCATTACAAGCGGCTACAATGAGCAGTTCTTC. It translates to CASITSGYNEQFF.

The CDR3 sequence: CASSEERGGNQPQHF. In DNA, the CDR3 is TGTGCCAGCAGTGAAGAAAGGGGCGGCAATCAGCCCCAGCATTTT. The chain combines TRBV2 with TRBJ1-5; perhaps TRBD1 as D (5 bases). Deletions cut 1 base from V and 2 bases from J, with 9 bases between. The length of the CDR3 is 15 residues. Germline values: CDR1 SNHLY, CDR2 FYNNEI.

The genes are TRBV28 and TRBJ2-5; unclear D gene. Trimming cost V 6 bases and J 2 bases, with 19 bases left between them. Germline CDR1 reads MDHEN; CDR2 reads SYDVKM. The CDR3 extends over 16 amino acids. CDR3 nucleotides: TGTGCCAGCAGCTCTCCTTCCCGTTCCACTCAAGAGACCCAGTACTTC. Its translation is CASSSPSRSTQETQYF. The full variable domain, completed using reference TRBV28 and TRBJ2-5, is DVKVTQSSRYLVKRTGEKVFLECVQDMDHENMFWYRQDPGLGLRLIYFSYDVKMKEKGDIPEGYSVSREKKERFSLILESASTNQTSMYLCASSSPSRSTQETQYFGPGTRLLVL.

The chain joins TRBV6-5 to TRBJ1-6, with TRBD1 as a possible D gene (6 bases). This CDR3 has 14 residues. V was pared by 6 bases and J by 3 bases, with 9 bases between. Germline V gene lookup returns CDR1 MNHEY and CDR2 SVGAGI. The CDR3 nucleotides read TGTGCCAGCAGCCCCAGGGGCTATAATTCACCCCTCCACTTT. Its translation: CASSPRGYNSPLHF.

This chain connects TRBV18 to TRBJ1-1; perhaps TRBD1 as D (5 bases). V lost 4 bases and J lost 3, with 15 bases in between. The CDR3 spans 15 residues. Germline CDR1 is KGHSH and CDR2 is LQKENI. DNA of the CDR3: TGTGCCAGCTCACGGCAGGGAGGGATTGACACTGAAGCTTTCTTT. Protein sequence: CASSRQGGIDTEAFF.

This rearrangement joins TRBV29-1 to TRBJ2-3; 13 bases fit TRBD2. The CDR3 loop spans 16 amino acids. CDR1 is SQVTM, CDR2 ANQGSEA, per germline. V shed 1 base, J shed 2 bases, and the junction held 3 bases outside the gene matches. CDR3 region: CSVEGLAGGNTDTQYF. The CDR3 DNA is TGCAGCGTTGAAGGACTAGCGGGAGGAAACACAGATACGCAGTATTTT.

This clone was detected a few times. The chain links TRBV5-1 to TRBJ1-5; tentatively, D is TRBD1 (6 bases). Germline V gives CDR1 SGHRS, CDR2 YFSETQ. The CDR3 consists of 15 residues. The germline V and J ends were trimmed by 0 bases and 3 bases, with 10 bases remaining between them. The CDR3 reads CASSLEGGPNQPQHF. CDR3 nucleotides: TGCGCCAGCAGCTTGGAAGGGGGTCCCAATCAGCCCCAGCATTTT.

The V call is TRBV5-1, the J call TRBJ2-7, with 15 positions matching TRBD2. With V trimmed by 4 bases and J by 3 bases, 8 bases remained unmatched. CDR1 SGHRS and CDR2 YFSETQ come from the germline V gene. The CDR3 is 17 amino acids. CDR3 nucleotide sequence: TGCGCCAGCAGCCAGGGACTAGCGGGAGGCAGGGGCTACGAGCAGTACTTC. Amino acid sequence: CASSQGLAGGRGYEQYF.

This chain connects TRBV21-1 to TRBJ2-1; the table's D call, TRBD2, was not checked against the DNA. TRBV21-1 is given as a pseudogene. This CDR3 comprises 14 residues. The CDR3 sequence: CASSNSGTYNEQFF. DNA for the CDR3: TGTGCCAGCAGCAATAGCGGTACTTACAATGAGCAGTTCTTC.

J is TRBJ1-2 and V is TRBV29-1, with D possibly matching TRBD1 (5 bases). The CDR3 loop spans 12 amino acids. Germline V lookup: CDR1 SQVTM, CDR2 ANQGSEA. With 4 bases removed from V and 4 bases from J, the gap between germline ends came to 10 bases. Here the CDR3 DNA reads TGCAGCGTTGTACAGGCGTTCTATGGCTACACCTTC. It specifies CSVVQAFYGYTF.

The rearrangement joins TRBV27 to TRBJ2-2; D uncertain. Germline CDR1 and CDR2: MNHEY and SMNVEV (reference sequence). V lost 3 bases, J lost 4 bases, and 3 bases lay in between. The CDR3 consists of 12 residues. CDR3 amino acids: CASSLATGELFF. DNA for the CDR3: TGTGCCAGCAGTTTGGCCACCGGGGAGCTGTTTTTT.

This CDR3 is CASSLEMAGEDTQYF. The CDR3 region has the DNA TGTGCCAGCAGCTTAGAAATGGCAGGGGAGGATACGCAGTATTTT. The genes are TRBV11-2 and TRBJ2-3; possible D gene TRBD1, 6 bases. Germline values: CDR1 SGHAT, CDR2 FQNNGV. V dropped 0 bases and J dropped 6 bases, with 13 bases sitting between them. The CDR3 runs 15 residues.

A single count supports this clone. The same CDR3 is also encoded by other DNA sequences in this sample. V usage is TRBV5-1 and J usage is TRBJ2-7; unclear D gene. The CDR3 consists of 14 residues. Trimming removed 0 bases at V and 0 bases at J, with 7 bases between. Looked up from germline, CDR1 is SGHRS and CDR2 is YFSETQ. CDR3 nucleotide sequence: TGCGCCAGCAGCTTGGGCGGTAGCTCCTACGAGCAGTACTTC. It specifies CASSLGGSSYEQYF.

The chain combines TRBV7-2 with TRBJ1-5; D is unresolved. Germline lookup yields CDR1 SGHTA and CDR2 FQGNSA. CDR3 length equals 13 residues. Trimming left V 2 bases short and J 8 bases short, with 10 bases between. The CDR3 DNA reads as TGTGCCAGCAGCTTAATGTATGGAGAGCCCCAGCATTTT. The encoded protein is CASSLMYGEPQHF. Filled out from reference TRBV7-2 and TRBJ1-5, the complete variable domain reads GAGVSQSPSNKVTEKGKDVELRCDPISGHTALYWYRQSLGQGLEFLIYFQGNSAPDKSGLPSDRFSAERTGGSVSTLTIQRTQQEDSAVYLCASSLMYGEPQHFGDGTRLSIL.

This clone was counted a few times. V usage is TRBV27 and J usage is TRBJ1-4, with D perhaps TRBD1 (5 bases). The CDR3 is 13 residues long. The germline V and J ends were trimmed by 5 bases and 5 bases, with 9 bases remaining between them. CDR1 MNHEY and CDR2 SMNVEV come from the germline V gene (reference sequence). The CDR3 region has the DNA TGTGCCAGCAGTCAACGGGGGAATGAAAAACTGTTTTTT. Translating gives CASSQRGNEKLFF.

The chain links TRBV5-6 to TRBJ1-2; possibly TRBD1 for D (6 bases). Trimming removed 0 bases from V and 3 bases from J, with 9 bases in between. Germline-derived CDR1 and CDR2 are SGHDT and YYEEEE. The CDR3 totals 14 residues. The CDR3 spells CASSLDRVDYGYTF. CDR3 nucleotide sequence: TGTGCCAGCAGCTTGGACAGGGTTGACTATGGCTACACCTTC.

V gene TRBV27 combines with J gene TRBJ2-2; tentative D call: TRBD2 (5 bases). Trimming left V 1 base short and J 1 base short, with 7 bases between. CDR1 is MNHEY and CDR2 is SMNVEV in the germline V gene (reference sequence). The CDR3 length is 15 residues. The CDR3 nucleotides are TGTGCCAGCAGTTTATTCGGACTGAACACCGGGGAGCTGTTTTTT. Residues: CASSLFGLNTGELFF.

The rearrangement joins TRBV7-8 to TRBJ2-1; a possible D gene is TRBD2 (6 bases). This CDR3 contains 16 residues. V was pared by 1 base and J by 10 bases, with 20 bases between. From germline, CDR1 is SGHVS and CDR2 FQNEAQ. CDR3 sequence reads: CASSLDRRGGAREQFF. The CDR3 DNA reads TGTGCCAGCAGCTTAGATAGGCGGGGCGGAGCGCGGGAGCAGTTCTTC. Combining the CDR3 with reference TRBV7-8 and TRBJ2-1 gives the whole variable domain GAGVSQSPRYKVAKRGQDVALRCDPISGHVSLFWYQQALGQGPEFLTYFQNEAQLDKSGLPSDRFFAERPEGSVSTLKIQRTQQEDSAVYLCASSLDRRGGAREQFFGPGTRLTVL.

CDR3 in amino acids: CASSQGTGGRNTIYF. DNA of the CDR3: TGTGCCAGCAGCCAAGGGACAGGGGGCCGAAACACCATATATTTT. The V call is TRBV27, the J call TRBJ1-3; 12 bases align to TRBD1. The CDR3 consists of 15 residues. Germline loops: CDR1 MNHEY, CDR2 SMNVEV (reference sequence). The J segment lost 5 bases and the V segment lost 6 bases, leaving 5 bases of the junction unmatched.

V and J are TRBV27 and TRBJ1-6; D is unresolved. The CDR3 has 13 residues. Germline V lookup: CDR1 MNHEY, CDR2 SMNVEV (reference sequence). V lost 3 bases and J 10 bases, leaving 10 bases between the germline ends. The CDR3 DNA reads TGTGCCAGCAGTTTCGGGAGAGACTCACCCCTCCACTTT. Its protein is CASSFGRDSPLHF.

This clone occurred once. The rearrangement joins TRBV28 to TRBJ1-2, with D tentatively TRBD1 (6 bases). The CDR3 has 16 amino acids. The V gene's germline CDR1 is MDHEN and CDR2 SYDVKM. The V end was cut by 5 bases, the J end by 6 bases, with 22 bases between. The CDR3 here is CASSQTGQTSIDGYTF. DNA for the CDR3: TGTGCCAGCAGTCAAACGGGACAAACAAGCATCGATGGCTACACCTTC.

CDR3: CASGETGSTDTQYF. The CDR3 coding sequence is TGCGCCAGCGGCGAGACAGGGAGCACAGATACGCAGTATTTT. The chain uses TRBV5-1 and TRBJ2-3; 7 bases fit TRBD1. Looked up from germline, CDR1 is SGHRS and CDR2 is YFSETQ. The CDR3 consists of 14 residues. Trimming cost V 7 bases and J 0 bases; bases outside gene matches: 5.

The chain employs TRBV6-5 and TRBJ2-2, with D possibly being TRBD1 (5 bases). Germline V CDR1 and CDR2: MNHEY, SVGAGI. Deletions cut 7 bases from V and 2 bases from J, with 11 bases between. The CDR3 runs to 14 residues. This CDR3 is CASTRTTNTGELFF. The CDR3 nucleotides are TGTGCCAGCACCAGGACAACCAACACCGGGGAGCTGTTTTTT.